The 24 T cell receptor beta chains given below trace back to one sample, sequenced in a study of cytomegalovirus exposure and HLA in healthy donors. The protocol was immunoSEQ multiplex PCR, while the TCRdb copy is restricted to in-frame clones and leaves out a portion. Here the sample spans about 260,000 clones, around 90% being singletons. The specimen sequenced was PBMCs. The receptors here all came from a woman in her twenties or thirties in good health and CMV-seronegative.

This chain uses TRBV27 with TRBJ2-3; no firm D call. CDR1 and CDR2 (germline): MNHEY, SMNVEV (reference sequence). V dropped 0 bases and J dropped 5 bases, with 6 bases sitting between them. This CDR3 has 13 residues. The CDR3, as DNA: TGTGCCAGCAGTTTATCTATGAAAGATACGCAGTATTTT. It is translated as CASSLSMKDTQYF.

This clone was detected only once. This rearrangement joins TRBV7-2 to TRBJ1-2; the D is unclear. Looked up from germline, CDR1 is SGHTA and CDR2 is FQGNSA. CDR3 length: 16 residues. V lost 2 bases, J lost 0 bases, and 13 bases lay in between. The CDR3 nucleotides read TGTGCCAGCAGCTTACTTTTTTGGGGAACTAACTATGGCTACACCTTC. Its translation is CASSLLFWGTNYGYTF.

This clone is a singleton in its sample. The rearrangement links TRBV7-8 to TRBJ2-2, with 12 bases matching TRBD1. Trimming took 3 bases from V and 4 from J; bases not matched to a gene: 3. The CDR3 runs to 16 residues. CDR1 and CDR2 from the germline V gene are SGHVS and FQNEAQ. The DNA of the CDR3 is TGTGCCAGCAGCTTGGGACAGGGGGCAAGCACCGGGGAGCTGTTTTTT. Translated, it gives CASSLGQGASTGELFF. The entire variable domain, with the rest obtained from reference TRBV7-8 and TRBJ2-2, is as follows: GAGVSQSPRYKVAKRGQDVALRCDPISGHVSLFWYQQALGQGPEFLTYFQNEAQLDKSGLPSDRFFAERPEGSVSTLKIQRTQQEDSAVYLCASSLGQGASTGELFFGEGSRLTVL.

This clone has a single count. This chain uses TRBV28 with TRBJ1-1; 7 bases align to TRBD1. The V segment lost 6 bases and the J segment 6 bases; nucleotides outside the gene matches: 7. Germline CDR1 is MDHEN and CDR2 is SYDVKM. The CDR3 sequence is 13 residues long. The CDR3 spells CASSLRQGPEAFF. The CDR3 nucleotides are TGTGCCAGCAGCCTCAGACAGGGACCTGAAGCTTTCTTT.

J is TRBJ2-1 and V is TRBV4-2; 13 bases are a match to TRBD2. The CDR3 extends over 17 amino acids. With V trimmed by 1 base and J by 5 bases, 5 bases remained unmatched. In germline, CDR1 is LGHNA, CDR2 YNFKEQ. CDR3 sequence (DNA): TGTGCCAGCAGCCAAGTACTAGCGGGAGGGTCGAACAATGAGCAGTTCTTC. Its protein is CASSQVLAGGSNNEQFF.

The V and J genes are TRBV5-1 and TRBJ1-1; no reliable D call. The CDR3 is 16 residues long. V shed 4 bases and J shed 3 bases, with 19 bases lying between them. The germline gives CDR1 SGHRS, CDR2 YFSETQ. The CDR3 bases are TGCGCCAGCAGCAGTAATCCAGCGGGGAGAGACACTGAAGCTTTCTTT. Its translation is CASSSNPAGRDTEAFF.

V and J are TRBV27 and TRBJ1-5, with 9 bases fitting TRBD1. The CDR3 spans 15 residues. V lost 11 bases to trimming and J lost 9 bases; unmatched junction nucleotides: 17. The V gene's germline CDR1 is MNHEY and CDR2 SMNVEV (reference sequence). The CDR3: CAAGAGQGLGGPQHF. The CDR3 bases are TGTGCCGCGGGAGCGGGACAGGGATTAGGCGGGCCCCAGCATTTT.

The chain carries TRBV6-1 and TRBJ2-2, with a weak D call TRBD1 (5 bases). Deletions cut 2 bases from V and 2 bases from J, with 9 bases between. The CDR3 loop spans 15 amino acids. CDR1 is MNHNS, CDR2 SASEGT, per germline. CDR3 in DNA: TGTGCCAGCAGTGAACAACAGGCCAACACCGGGGAGCTGTTTTTT. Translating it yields CASSEQQANTGELFF.

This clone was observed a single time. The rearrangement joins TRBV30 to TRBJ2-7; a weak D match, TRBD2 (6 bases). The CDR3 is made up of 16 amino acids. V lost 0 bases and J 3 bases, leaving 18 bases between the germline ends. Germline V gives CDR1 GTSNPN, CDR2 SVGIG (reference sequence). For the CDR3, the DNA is TGTGCCTGGAGTGTATTGCCGGGGGAGTTGAACTACGAGCAGTACTTC. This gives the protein CAWSVLPGELNYEQYF. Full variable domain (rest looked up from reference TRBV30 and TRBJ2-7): SQTIHQWPATLVQPVGSPLSLECTVEGTSNPNLYWYRQAAGRGLQLLFYSVGIGQISSEVPQNLSASRPQDRQFILSSKKLLLSDSGFYLCAWSVLPGELNYEQYFGPGTRLTVT.

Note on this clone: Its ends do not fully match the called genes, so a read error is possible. CDR3 protein: CASRLDLPHTEAFF. The CDR3 nucleotides are TGTGCCAGCAGATTGGACCTACCCCACACTGAAGCTTTCTTT. The V and J genes are TRBV5-5 and TRBJ1-1, with D unresolved. CDR1 and CDR2 (germline): SGHKS, YYEKEE (reference sequence). The length of the CDR3 is 14 residues.

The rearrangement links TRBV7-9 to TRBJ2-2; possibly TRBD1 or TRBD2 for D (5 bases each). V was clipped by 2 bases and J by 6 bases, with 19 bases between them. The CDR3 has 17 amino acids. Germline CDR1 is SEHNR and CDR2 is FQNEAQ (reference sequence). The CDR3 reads CASSLTPRGRAAGELFF. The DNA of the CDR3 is TGTGCCAGCAGCTTAACCCCCCGGGGCAGGGCCGCCGGGGAGCTGTTTTTT.

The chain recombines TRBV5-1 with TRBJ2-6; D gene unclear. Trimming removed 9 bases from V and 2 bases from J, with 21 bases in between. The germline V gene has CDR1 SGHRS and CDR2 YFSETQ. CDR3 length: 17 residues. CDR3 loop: CANSKSPLTAGANVLTF. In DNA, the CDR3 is TGCGCCAACTCGAAGAGCCCCCTGACTGCTGGGGCCAACGTCCTGACTTTC.

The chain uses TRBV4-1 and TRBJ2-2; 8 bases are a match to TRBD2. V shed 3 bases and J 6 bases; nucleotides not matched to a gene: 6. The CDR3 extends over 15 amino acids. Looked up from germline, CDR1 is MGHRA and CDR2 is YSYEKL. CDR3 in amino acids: CASSHGGRTAGELFF. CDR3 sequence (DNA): TGCGCCAGCAGCCACGGCGGGAGGACTGCCGGGGAGCTGTTTTTT.

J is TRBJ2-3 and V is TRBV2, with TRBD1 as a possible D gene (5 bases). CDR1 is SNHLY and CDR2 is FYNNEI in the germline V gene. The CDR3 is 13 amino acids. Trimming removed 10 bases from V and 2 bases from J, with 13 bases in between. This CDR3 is CAMTDRYTDTQYF. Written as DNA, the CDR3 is TGTGCCATGACAGATCGGTACACAGATACGCAGTATTTT.

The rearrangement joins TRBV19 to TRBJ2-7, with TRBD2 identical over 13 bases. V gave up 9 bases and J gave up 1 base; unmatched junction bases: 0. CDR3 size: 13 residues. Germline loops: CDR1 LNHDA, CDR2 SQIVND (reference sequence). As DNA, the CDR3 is TGTGCCAGGGGACTAGCGGGGTCCTACGAGCAGTACTTC. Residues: CARGLAGSYEQYF.

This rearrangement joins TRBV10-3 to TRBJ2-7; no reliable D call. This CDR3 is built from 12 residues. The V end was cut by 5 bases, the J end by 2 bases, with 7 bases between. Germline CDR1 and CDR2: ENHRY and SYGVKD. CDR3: CAISNGPYEQYF. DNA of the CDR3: TGTGCCATCAGTAACGGACCCTACGAGCAGTACTTC.

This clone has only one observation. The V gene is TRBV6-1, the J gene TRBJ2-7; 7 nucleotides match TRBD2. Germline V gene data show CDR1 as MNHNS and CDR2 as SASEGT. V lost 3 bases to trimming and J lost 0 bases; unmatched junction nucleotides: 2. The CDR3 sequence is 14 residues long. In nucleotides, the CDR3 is TGTGCCAGCAGTGATTGGACTAGCTCCTACGAGCAGTACTTC. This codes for CASSDWTSSYEQYF.

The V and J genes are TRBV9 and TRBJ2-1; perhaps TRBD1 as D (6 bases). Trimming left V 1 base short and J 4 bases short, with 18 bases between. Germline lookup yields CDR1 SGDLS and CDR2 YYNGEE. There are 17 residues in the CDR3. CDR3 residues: CASSVFEALGTYNEQFF. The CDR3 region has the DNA TGTGCCAGCAGCGTATTTGAAGCTCTAGGGACATACAATGAGCAGTTCTTC.

CDR3 in amino acids: CASSQGILSSGNIQYF. The CDR3, as DNA: TGCGCCAGCAGCCAAGGTATTTTGAGCTCGGGAAACATTCAGTACTTC. V gene TRBV4-1 combines with J gene TRBJ2-4; D gene unclear. V was trimmed by 1 base and J by 6 bases, leaving 16 bases between them. This CDR3 is built from 16 residues. The germline V gene encodes CDR1 MGHRA and CDR2 YSYEKL.

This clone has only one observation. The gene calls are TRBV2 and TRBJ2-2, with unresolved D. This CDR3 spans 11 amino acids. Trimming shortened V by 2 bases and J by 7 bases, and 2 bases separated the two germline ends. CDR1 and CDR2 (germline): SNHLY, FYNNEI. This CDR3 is CASSESGELFF. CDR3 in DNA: TGTGCCAGCAGTGAAAGCGGGGAGCTGTTTTTT.

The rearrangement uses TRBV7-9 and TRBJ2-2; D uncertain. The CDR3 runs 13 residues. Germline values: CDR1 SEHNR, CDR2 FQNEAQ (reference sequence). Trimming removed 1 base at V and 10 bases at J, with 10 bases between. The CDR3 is CASSLDPLVELFF. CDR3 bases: TGTGCCAGCAGCTTAGACCCCCTCGTGGAGCTGTTTTTT.

The CDR3 DNA is TGTGCCAGCAGTGATGGAGGTTTAGGCACTGAAGCTTTCTTT. This sequence encodes CASSDGGLGTEAFF. The rearrangement joins TRBV7-9 to TRBJ1-1; D is ambiguous. The CDR3 extends over 14 amino acids. The germline gives CDR1 SEHNR, CDR2 FQNEAQ (reference sequence). Trimming cost V 6 bases and J 4 bases, with 15 bases left between them.

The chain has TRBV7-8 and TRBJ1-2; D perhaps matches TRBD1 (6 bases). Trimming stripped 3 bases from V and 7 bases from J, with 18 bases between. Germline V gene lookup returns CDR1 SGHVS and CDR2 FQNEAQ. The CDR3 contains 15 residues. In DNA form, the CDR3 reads TGTGCCAGCAGCTTTAAAGCCCGGGACATTGGTGGCTACACCTTC. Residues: CASSFKARDIGGYTF.

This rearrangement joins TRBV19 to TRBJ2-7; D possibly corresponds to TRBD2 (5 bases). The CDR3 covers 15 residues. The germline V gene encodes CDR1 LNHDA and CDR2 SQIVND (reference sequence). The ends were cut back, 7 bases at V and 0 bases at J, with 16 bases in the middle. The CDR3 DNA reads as TGTGCCAGTACTCCTGCGGGCGGTAGCTCCTACGAGCAGTACTTC. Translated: CASTPAGGSSYEQYF.